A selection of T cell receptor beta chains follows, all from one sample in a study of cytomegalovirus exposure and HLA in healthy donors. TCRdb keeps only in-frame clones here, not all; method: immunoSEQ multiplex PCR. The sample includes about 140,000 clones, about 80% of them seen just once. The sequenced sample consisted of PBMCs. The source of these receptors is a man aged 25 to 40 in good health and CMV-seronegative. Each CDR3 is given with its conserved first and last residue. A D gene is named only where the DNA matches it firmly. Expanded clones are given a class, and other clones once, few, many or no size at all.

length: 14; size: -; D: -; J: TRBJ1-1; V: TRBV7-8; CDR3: CASSFFSMNTEAFF; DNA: TGTGCCAGCAGCTTTTTCAGTATGAACACTGAAGCTTTCTTT
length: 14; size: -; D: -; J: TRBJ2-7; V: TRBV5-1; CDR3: CASSLLGSSYEQYF; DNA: TGCGCCAGCAGCTTGCTGGGCAGCTCCTACGAGCAGTACTTC
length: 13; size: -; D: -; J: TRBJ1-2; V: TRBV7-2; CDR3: CASSYDRNYGYTF; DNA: TGTGCCAGCAGCTATGACAGGAACTATGGCTACACCTTC
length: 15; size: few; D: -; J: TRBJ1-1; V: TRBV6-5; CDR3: CASSTQGRGNTEAFF; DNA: TGTGCCAGCAGTACCCAGGGCAGGGGGAACACTGAAGCTTTCTTT
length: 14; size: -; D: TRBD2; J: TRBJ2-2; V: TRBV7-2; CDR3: CASSASGNTGELFF; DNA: TGTGCCAGCAGCGCTAGCGGGAACACCGGGGAGCTGTTTTTT
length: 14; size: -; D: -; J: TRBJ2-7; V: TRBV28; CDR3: CASHPPGGNYEQYF; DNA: TGTGCCAGCCACCCGCCAGGGGGGAACTACGAGCAGTACTTC
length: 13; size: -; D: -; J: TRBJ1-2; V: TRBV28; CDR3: CASTSLGGWGYTF; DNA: TGTGCCAGCACTTCCCTCGGAGGGTGGGGCTACACCTTC
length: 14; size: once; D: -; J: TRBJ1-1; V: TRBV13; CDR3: CASSQWGGNTEAFF; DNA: TGTGCCAGCAGTCAATGGGGGGGGAACACTGAAGCTTTCTTT
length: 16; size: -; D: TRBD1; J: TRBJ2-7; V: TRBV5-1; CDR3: CASSPSGTGGEYEQYF; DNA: TGCGCCAGCAGCCCCTCCGGGACAGGGGGCGAGTACGAGCAGTACTTC
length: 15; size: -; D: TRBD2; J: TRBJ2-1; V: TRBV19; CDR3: CASSITSGRLGEQFF; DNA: TGTGCCAGTAGTATTACTAGCGGGAGGCTAGGGGAGCAGTTCTTC
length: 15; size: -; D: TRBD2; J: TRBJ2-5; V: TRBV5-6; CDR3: CASSLYTSGRGTQYF; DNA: TGTGCCAGCAGCTTGTATACTAGCGGGAGGGGGACCCAGTACTTC
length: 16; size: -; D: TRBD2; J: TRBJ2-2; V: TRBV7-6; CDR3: CASSLEASGDTGELFF; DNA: TGTGCCAGCAGCTTAGAAGCTAGCGGGGACACCGGGGAGCTGTTTTTT
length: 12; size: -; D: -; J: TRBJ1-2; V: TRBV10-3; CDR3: CATEQGGDGYTF; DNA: TGTGCCACGGAACAGGGAGGGGATGGCTACACCTTC
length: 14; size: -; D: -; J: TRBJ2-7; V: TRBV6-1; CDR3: CASSTTIRDYEQYF; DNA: TGTGCCAGCAGTACCACCATCCGGGACTACGAGCAGTACTTC
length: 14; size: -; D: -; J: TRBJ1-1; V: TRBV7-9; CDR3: CASSLGQMNTEAFF; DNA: TGTGCCAGCAGCTTAGGGCAGATGAACACTGAAGCTTTCTTT
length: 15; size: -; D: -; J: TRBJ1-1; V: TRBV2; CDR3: CASSELGPGGTEAFF; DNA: TGTGCCAGCAGTGAACTAGGCCCGGGGGGCACTGAAGCTTTCTTT
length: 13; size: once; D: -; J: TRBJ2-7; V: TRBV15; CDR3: CATSRDRVREQYF; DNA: TGTGCCACCAGCAGAGACAGGGTTCGCGAGCAGTACTTC
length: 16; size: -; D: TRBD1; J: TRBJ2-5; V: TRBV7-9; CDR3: CASSLQGDRPEETQYF; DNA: TGTGCCAGCAGCTTACAGGGGGACAGGCCAGAAGAGACCCAGTACTTC
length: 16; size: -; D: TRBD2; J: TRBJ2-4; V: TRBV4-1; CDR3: CASSQAGTSGGAPQYF; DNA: TGCGCCAGCAGCCAAGCAGGGACTAGCGGGGGGGCCCCTCAGTACTTC
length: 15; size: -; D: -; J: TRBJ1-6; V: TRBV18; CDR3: CASSPAGFGNSPLHF; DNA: TGTGCCAGCTCACCGGCGGGATTCGGCAATTCACCCCTCCACTTT
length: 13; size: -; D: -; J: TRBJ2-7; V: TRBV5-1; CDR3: CASSLLGEREQYF; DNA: TGCGCCAGCAGCTTGTTGGGAGAGCGCGAGCAGTACTTC
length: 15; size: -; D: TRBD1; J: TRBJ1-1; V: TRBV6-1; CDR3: CASSGSTGANTEAFF; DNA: TGTGCCAGCAGTGGATCGACAGGGGCGAACACTGAAGCTTTCTTT
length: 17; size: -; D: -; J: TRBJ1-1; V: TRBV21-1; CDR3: CASSKWVDRARLTEAFF; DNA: TGTGCCAGCAGCAAATGGGTTGACAGGGCTAGACTCACTGAAGCTTTCTTT
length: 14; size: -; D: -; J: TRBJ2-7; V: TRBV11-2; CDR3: CASSLIEGAYEQYF; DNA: TGTGCCAGCAGCTTAATTGAGGGGGCCTACGAGCAGTACTTC
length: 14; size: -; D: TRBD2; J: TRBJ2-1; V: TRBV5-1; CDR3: CASTRTSGENEQFF; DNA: TGCGCCAGCACCAGGACTAGCGGCGAAAATGAGCAGTTCTTC
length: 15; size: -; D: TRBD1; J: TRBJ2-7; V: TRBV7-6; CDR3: CASSQGQGPGYEQYF; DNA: TGTGCCAGCAGCCAAGGACAGGGGCCCGGCTACGAGCAGTACTTC